One sample yielded the 5 T cell receptor beta chains listed below, sequenced in a study of tumor-infiltrating lymphocytes in primary liver carcinoma. The blood RNA (from unsorted whole blood) was obtained, and germline DNA was also extracted. The input was around 0.5 ug total RNA; TCR beta cDNA was made from it with a constant-region primer. Libraries of TCR beta came from three nested multiplex PCR rounds with slightly modified ARM-PCR. Each of the first two PCR rounds ran nine to ten cycles with TRBV1-TRBV30 forward and C-beta reverse primers. TCRdb independently ran MiXCR on the multiplex PCR reads; one entry per CDR3 protein. The repertoire includes about 300,000 distinct CDR3 sequences, 50% to 70% of them detected once, and roughly 8.9% sits in the top ten. Specimen: peripheral blood. These receptor sequences come from a middle-aged man with primary liver carcinoma and hepatitis B virus infection.

Worth noting for this clonotype: A read error is possible here, since a much larger clone lies one base away. This rearrangement joins TRBV12-3 or TRBV12-4 to TRBJ1-6, with TRBD1 matching over 7 bases. This CDR3 region has 15 residues. This chain's CDR3 is CASNLSAGGNSPLHF. The CDR3 nucleotides read TGTGCCAGCAATTTATCGGCAGGGGGGAATTCACCCCTCCACTTT.

This clonotype was seen repeatedly, ten times or more. The J gene is TRBJ2-3, the V gene TRBV5-5; TRBD2 matches at 12 bases. This CDR3 contains 16 residues. The V segment lost 4 bases and the J segment 4 bases; nucleotides outside the gene matches: 7. The V gene's germline CDR1 is SGHKS and CDR2 YYEKEE (reference sequence). This CDR3 reads CASSLRLAGEADTQYF. In DNA form, the CDR3 reads TGTGCCAGCAGCCTACGACTAGCGGGAGAGGCAGATACGCAGTATTTT.

In its sample, this clonotype was seen a few times. The V and J genes are TRBV28 and TRBJ2-5, with TRBD1 matching 7 bases. Germline V gives CDR1 MDHEN, CDR2 SYDVKM. This CDR3 contains 13 residues. Trimming removed 6 bases from V and 9 bases from J; junction bases left unmatched: 10. CDR3: CASRAGTAEAQYF. In DNA form, the CDR3 reads TGTGCCAGCAGAGCCGGGACAGCGGAGGCCCAGTACTTC.

Notes on this clonotype: One end of the junction varies from germline; a read error may be responsible. The gene calls are TRBV28 and TRBJ2-3; 8 nucleotides match TRBD1. The CDR3 contains 14 residues. The germline CDR1 and CDR2 sequences are MDHEN and SYDVKM. The CDR3 DNA reads TGTGCCTGGGGGGCAGGGGGCGGCACGGATACGCAGTATTTT. The encoded protein is CAWGAGGGTDTQYF.

About this clonotype: Mismatch with germline at one junction end may stem from a read error. The V and J genes are TRBV4-1 and TRBJ1-2, with D unclear. Germline V gives CDR1 MGHRA, CDR2 YSYEKL. The CDR3 covers 13 residues. CDR3 protein: CASSHDGNYRYTF. In DNA form, the CDR3 reads TGCGCCAGCAGCCATGACGGTAACTATCGCTACACCTTC.